The following is a TCR beta chain sequence with its context. CDR1 is LGHNT, CDR2 FRNRAP, per germline. The CDR3 is made up of 18 amino acids. Trimming removed 1 base from V and 1 base from J; junction bases left unmatched: 8. The sample belongs to a study of shared clonotypes between healthy human individuals. Clones were read by immunoSEQ multiplex PCR, and TCRdb kept only the in-frame ones, dropping some. Counted here are 950,000 to 1,100,000 clones, around 76% occurring once; the ten biggest clones make up approximately 1.3%. The sequence came from a man aged 18 to 35 in good health. The genes are TRBV12-5 and TRBJ1-5, with 9 nucleotides matching TRBD1. Sequencing was performed on memory CD4+ T cells sorted from blood. Subset specified: CD45RA-negative fraction. The CDR3 here is CASGLASTGGRSNQPQHF. The CDR3 DNA reads as TGTGCTAGTGGTTTGGCCTCAACAGGGGGCAGGAGCAATCAGCCCCAGCATTTT.